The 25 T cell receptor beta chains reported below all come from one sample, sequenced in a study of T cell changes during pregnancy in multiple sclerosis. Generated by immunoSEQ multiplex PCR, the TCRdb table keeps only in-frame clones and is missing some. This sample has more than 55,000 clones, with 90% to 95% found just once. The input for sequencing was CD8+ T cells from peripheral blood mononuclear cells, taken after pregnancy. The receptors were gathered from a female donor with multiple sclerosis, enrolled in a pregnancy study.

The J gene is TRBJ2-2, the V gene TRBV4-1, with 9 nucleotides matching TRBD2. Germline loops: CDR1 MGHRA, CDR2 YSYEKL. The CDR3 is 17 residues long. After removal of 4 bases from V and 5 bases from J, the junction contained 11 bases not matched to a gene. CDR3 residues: CASSPSAGGPGTGELFF. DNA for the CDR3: TGCGCCAGCAGCCCCTCGGCGGGAGGGCCTGGAACCGGGGAGCTGTTTTTT.

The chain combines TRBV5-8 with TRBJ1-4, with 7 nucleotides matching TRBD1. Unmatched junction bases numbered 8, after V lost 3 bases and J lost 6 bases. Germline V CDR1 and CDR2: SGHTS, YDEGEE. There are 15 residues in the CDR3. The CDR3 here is CASSSTGSSYEKLFF. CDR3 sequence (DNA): TGTGCCAGCAGCTCGACAGGGAGTTCTTATGAAAAACTGTTTTTT.

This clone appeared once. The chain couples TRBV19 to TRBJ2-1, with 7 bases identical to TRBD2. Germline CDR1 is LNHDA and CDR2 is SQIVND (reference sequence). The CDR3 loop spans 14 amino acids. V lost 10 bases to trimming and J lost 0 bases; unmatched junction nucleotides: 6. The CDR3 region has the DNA TGTGCCACCGGAGCGGGGAGCTCCTACAATGAGCAGTTCTTC. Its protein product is CATGAGSSYNEQFF.

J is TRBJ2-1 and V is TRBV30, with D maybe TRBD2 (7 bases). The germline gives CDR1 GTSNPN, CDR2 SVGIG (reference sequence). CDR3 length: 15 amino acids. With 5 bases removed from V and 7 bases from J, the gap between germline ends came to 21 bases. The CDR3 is CAWGLGARGGNEQFF. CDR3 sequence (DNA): TGTGCCTGGGGCCTGGGAGCCAGGGGAGGGAATGAGCAGTTCTTC.

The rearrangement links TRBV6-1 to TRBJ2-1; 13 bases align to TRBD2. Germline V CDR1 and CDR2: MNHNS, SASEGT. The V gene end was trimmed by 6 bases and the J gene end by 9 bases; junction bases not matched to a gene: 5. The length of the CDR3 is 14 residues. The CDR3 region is CASRGLAGFAEQFF. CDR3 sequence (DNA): TGTGCCAGCAGGGGACTAGCGGGATTTGCTGAGCAGTTCTTC.

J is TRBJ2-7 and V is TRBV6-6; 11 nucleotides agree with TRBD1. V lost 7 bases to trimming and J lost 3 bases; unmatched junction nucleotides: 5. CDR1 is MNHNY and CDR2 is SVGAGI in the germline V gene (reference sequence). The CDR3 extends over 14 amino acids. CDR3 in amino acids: CASTYGTGGYEQYF. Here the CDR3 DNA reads TGTGCCAGCACCTACGGGACAGGGGGCTACGAGCAGTACTTC.

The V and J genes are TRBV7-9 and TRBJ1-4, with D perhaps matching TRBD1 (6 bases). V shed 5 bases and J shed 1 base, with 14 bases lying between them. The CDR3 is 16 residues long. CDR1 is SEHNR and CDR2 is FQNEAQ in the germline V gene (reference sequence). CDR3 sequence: CASSPRKGVTNEKLFF. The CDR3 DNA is TGTGCCAGCAGCCCTCGTAAGGGGGTAACTAATGAAAAACTGTTTTTT.

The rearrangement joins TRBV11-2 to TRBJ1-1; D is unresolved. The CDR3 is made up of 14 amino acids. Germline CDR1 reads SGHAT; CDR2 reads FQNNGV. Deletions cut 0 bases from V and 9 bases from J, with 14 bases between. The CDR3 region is CASSLDHMTYKAFF. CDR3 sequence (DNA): TGTGCCAGCAGCTTAGATCATATGACATACAAAGCTTTCTTT.

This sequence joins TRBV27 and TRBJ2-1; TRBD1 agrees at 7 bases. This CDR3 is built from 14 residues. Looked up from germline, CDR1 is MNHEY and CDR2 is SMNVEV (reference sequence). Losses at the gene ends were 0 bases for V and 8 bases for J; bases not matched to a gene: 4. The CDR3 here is CASSLSRQGDEQFF. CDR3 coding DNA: TGTGCCAGCAGTTTATCGCGACAGGGCGATGAGCAGTTCTTC.

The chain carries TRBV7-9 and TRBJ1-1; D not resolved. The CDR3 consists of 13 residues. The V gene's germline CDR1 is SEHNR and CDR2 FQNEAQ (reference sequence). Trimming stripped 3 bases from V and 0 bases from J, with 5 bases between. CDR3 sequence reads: CASSFTLNTEAFF. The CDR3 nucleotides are TGTGCCAGCAGCTTTACTCTGAACACTGAAGCTTTCTTT.

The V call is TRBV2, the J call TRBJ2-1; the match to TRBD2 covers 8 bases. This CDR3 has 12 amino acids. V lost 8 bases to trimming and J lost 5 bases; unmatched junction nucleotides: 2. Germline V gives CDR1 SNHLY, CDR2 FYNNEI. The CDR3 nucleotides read TGTGCCAGCGCGGGAGGCGACAATGAGCAGTTCTTC. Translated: CASAGGDNEQFF.

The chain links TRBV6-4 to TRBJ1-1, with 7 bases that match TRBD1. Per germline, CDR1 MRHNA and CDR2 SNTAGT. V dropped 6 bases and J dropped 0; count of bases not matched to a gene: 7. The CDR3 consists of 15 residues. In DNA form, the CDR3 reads TGTGCCAGCAGGGACCTCGACAGGGTGAACACTGAAGCTTTCTTT. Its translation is CASRDLDRVNTEAFF.

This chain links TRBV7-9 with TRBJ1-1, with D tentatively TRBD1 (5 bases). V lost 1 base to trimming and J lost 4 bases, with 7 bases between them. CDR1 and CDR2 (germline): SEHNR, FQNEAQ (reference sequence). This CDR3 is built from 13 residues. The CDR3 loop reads CASSLGGGTEAFF. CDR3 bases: TGTGCCAGCAGCTTAGGGGGGGGCACTGAAGCTTTCTTT.

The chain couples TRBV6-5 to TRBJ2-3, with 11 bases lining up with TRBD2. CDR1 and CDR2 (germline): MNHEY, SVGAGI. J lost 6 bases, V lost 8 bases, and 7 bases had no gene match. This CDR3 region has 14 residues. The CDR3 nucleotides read TGTGCCAGCGGTTTAGCGGGAGGGCAGGATACGCAGTATTTT. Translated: CASGLAGGQDTQYF.

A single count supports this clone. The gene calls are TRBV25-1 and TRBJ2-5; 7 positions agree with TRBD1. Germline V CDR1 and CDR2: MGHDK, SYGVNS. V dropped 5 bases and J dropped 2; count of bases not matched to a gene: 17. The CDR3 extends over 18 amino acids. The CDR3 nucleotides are TGTGCCAGCAGTCCTCACTGGGGTACCGGGACAGCTCAAGAGACCCAGTACTTC. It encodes CASSPHWGTGTAQETQYF.

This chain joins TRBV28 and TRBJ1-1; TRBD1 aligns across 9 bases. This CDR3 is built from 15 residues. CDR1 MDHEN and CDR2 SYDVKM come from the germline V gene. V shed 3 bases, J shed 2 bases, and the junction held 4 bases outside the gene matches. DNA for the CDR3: TGTGCCAGCAGTTTTCCGGGACAGGGCAACACTGAAGCTTTCTTT. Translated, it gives CASSFPGQGNTEAFF. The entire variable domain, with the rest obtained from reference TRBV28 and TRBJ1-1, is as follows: DVKVTQSSRYLVKRTGEKVFLECVQDMDHENMFWYRQDPGLGLRLIYFSYDVKMKEKGDIPEGYSVSREKKERFSLILESASTNQTSMYLCASSFPGQGNTEAFFGQGTRLTVV.

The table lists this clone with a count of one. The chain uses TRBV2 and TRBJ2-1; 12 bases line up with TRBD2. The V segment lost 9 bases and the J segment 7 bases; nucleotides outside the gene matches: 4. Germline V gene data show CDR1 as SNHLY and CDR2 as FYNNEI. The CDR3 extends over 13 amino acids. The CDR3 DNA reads TGTGCCAGTCCTAGCGGGAGGGGGAATGAGCAGTTCTTC. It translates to CASPSGRGNEQFF.

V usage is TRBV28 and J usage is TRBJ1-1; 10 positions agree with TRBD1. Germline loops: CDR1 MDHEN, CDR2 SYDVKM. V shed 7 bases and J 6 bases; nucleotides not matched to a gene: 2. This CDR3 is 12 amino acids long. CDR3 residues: CASIGQGAEAFF. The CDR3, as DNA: TGTGCCAGCATAGGACAGGGGGCTGAAGCTTTCTTT. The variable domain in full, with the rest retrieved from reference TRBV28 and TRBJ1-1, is DVKVTQSSRYLVKRTGEKVFLECVQDMDHENMFWYRQDPGLGLRLIYFSYDVKMKEKGDIPEGYSVSREKKERFSLILESASTNQTSMYLCASIGQGAEAFFGQGTRLTVV.

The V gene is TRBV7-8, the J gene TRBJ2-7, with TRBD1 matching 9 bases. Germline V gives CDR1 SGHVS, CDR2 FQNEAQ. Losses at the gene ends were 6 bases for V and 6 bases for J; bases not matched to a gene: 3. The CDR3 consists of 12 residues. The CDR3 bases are TGTGCCAGCAGGTACAGGGGGCTCGAGCAGTACTTC. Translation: CASRYRGLEQYF.

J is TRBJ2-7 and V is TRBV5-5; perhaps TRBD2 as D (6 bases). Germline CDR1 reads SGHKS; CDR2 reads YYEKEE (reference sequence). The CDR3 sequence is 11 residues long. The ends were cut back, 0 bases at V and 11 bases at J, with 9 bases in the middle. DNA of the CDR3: TGTGCCAGCAGCTTGGCGGGGGATGAGTACTTC. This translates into CASSLAGDEYF.

Here the CDR3 DNA reads TGTGCCAGTAGTCATATCCGGGACAGAAAAACTTTGGCTTTCTTT. Amino acid sequence: CASSHIRDRKTLAFF. The genes are TRBV19 and TRBJ1-1; 7 bases fit TRBD1. The CDR3 spans 15 residues. V trimming: 5 bases; J trimming: 11 bases; junction bases outside the gene matches: 17. Per the germline V gene, CDR1 is LNHDA and CDR2 is SQIVND (reference sequence).

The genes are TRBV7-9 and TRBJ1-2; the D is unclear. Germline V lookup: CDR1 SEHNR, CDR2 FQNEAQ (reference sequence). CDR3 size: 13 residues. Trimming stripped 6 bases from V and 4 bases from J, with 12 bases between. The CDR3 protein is CASSQADSYGYTF. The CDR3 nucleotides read TGTGCCAGCAGTCAGGCGGACTCCTATGGCTACACCTTC.

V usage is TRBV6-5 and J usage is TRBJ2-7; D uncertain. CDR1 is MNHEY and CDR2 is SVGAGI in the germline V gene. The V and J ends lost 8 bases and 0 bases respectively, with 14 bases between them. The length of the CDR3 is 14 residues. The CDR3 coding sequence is TGTGCCAGCGCCTGGAGTTCCCCCTCCTACGAGCAGTACTTC. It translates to CASAWSSPSYEQYF.

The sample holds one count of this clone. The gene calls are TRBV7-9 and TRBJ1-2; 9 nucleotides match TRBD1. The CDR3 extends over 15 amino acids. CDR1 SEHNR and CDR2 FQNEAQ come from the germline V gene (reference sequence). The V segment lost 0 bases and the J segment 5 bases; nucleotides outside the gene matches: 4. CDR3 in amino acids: CASSLAPGQGYGYTF. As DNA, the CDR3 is TGTGCCAGCAGCTTAGCCCCGGGACAGGGATATGGCTACACCTTC.

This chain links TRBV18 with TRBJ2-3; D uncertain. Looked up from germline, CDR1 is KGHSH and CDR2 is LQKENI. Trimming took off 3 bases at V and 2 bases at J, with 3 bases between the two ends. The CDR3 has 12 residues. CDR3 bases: TGTGCCAGCTCACCCTTCACAGATACGCAGTATTTT. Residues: CASSPFTDTQYF.